The 6 T cell receptor beta chains below all came from one sample that was sequenced in a study of blood T cell repertoires in COVID-19. Profiled with immunoSEQ multiplex PCR; TCRdb holds only in-frame clones, not every one. The data contain roughly 90,000 clones, under 90% of them singletons. The sample consisted of peripheral blood. The receptor source for this set is a human donor with active COVID-19. The donor label of this sample is uncertain.

V gene TRBV23-1 combines with J gene TRBJ2-7, with D tentatively TRBD1 (5 bases). TRBV23-1 is sorted into the ORF group, with uncertain function. The length of the CDR3 is 15 residues. V lost 5 bases to trimming and J lost 0 bases, with 14 bases between them. Here the CDR3 reads CASSYNRFSSYEQYF. The CDR3 DNA sequence: TGCGCCAGCAGTTATAACAGGTTTTCCTCCTACGAGCAGTACTTC.

The V gene is TRBV5-1, the J gene TRBJ1-1, with D perhaps TRBD1 (5 bases). The CDR3 totals 13 residues. V was trimmed by 1 base and J by 5 bases, leaving 9 bases between them. CDR1 is SGHRS, CDR2 YFSETQ, per germline. DNA for the CDR3: TGCGCCAGCAGCTTGTTTGGGGCAACTGAAGCTTTCTTT. This translates into CASSLFGATEAFF.

J is TRBJ2-1 and V is TRBV6-6; 13 bases are shared with TRBD2. The V segment lost 5 bases and the J segment 2 bases; nucleotides outside the gene matches: 6. CDR1 and CDR2 (germline): MNHNY, SVGAGI (reference sequence). The CDR3 loop spans 17 amino acids. The CDR3 DNA sequence: TGTGCCAGCAGTCCCCGACTAGCGGGGGGTCCCTACAATGAGCAGTTCTTC. This translates into CASSPRLAGGPYNEQFF.

This rearrangement joins TRBV2 to TRBJ2-5; D uncertain. V was clipped by 2 bases and J by 2 bases, with 12 bases between them. The CDR3 is 15 amino acids. Germline CDR1 reads SNHLY; CDR2 reads FYNNEI. The CDR3 DNA is TGTGCCAGCAGTGAACAGGATTTTCTGCAAGAGACCCAGTACTTC. It translates to CASSEQDFLQETQYF.

The V gene is TRBV2, the J gene TRBJ1-2; D unresolved. V was clipped by 7 bases and J by 7 bases, with 7 bases between them. CDR1 and CDR2 from the germline V gene are SNHLY and FYNNEI. The CDR3 covers 10 residues. CDR3: CASTGFGYTF. CDR3 DNA: TGTGCCAGCACCGGGTTTGGCTACACCTTC.

In nucleotides, the CDR3 is TGTGCCAGCAGTTATACAGGGGTCTACGAGCAGTACTTC. It translates to CASSYTGVYEQYF. V gene TRBV6-2 or TRBV6-3 combines with J gene TRBJ2-7, with 7 positions matching TRBD1. The CDR3 length is 13 residues. V was pared by 3 bases and J by 3 bases, with 2 bases of the junction left unmatched. Germline CDR1 reads MNHEY; CDR2 reads SVGEGT.